These 28 T cell receptor beta chains were sequenced from one sample in a study of shared clonotypes between healthy human individuals. The data were produced by immunoSEQ multiplex PCR, yet TCRdb's version contains in-frame clones alone and is incomplete. The table includes about 2.5 million clones, less than 95% detected once. The sequencing input was naive CD4+ T cells from PBMCs. Noted subset: CD45RA+ positively selected. The receptors come from a man aged 18 to 29 in good health. Some clones in this sample may be carry-over from other donors' samples.

On this clone itself: The sample has other DNA sequences that encode this CDR3 too. The rearrangement joins TRBV2 to TRBJ2-1; D not certain. Germline CDR1 reads SNHLY; CDR2 reads FYNNEI. The CDR3 covers 11 residues. Trimming stripped 7 bases from V and 4 bases from J, with 5 bases between. The CDR3 protein is CASTAYNEQFF. The CDR3 nucleotides are TGTGCCAGCACCGCGTACAATGAGCAGTTCTTC.

The chain employs TRBV11-2 and TRBJ2-1, with TRBD1 matching 7 bases. The CDR3 runs to 15 residues. Germline values: CDR1 SGHAT, CDR2 FQNNGV. Trimming took 5 bases from V and 2 from J; bases not matched to a gene: 6. The CDR3 protein is CASSHRGEAYNEQFF. The CDR3 DNA reads TGTGCCAGCAGCCACAGGGGAGAGGCCTACAATGAGCAGTTCTTC.

J is TRBJ1-1 and V is TRBV2; 9 bases agree with TRBD1. The CDR3 covers 15 residues. Trimming took 6 bases from V and 1 from J; bases not matched to a gene: 6. Germline CDR1 and CDR2: SNHLY and FYNNEI. The CDR3 nucleotides read TGTGCCAGCAGGACGGCGGGACAGGGGAACACTGAAGCTTTCTTT. It specifies CASRTAGQGNTEAFF.

The chain combines TRBV6-5 with TRBJ2-5; D is perhaps TRBD1 (6 bases). Per the germline V gene, CDR1 is MNHEY and CDR2 is SVGAGI. Trimming removed 2 bases at V and 5 bases at J, with 18 bases between. This CDR3 is built from 16 residues. As DNA, the CDR3 is TGTGCCAGCAGTTACCCAGCCAGGGGCCTCGGGGAGACCCAGTACTTC. Protein product: CASSYPARGLGETQYF.

This clone was seen more than once but under ten times. The same CDR3 also results from other DNA sequences found in this sample. This chain joins TRBV7-2 and TRBJ1-1; D is ambiguous. Germline assignment: CDR1 SGHTA and CDR2 FQGNSA. There are 12 residues in the CDR3. Trimming took 3 bases from V and 0 from J, leaving 2 bases between them. Here the CDR3 reads CASSFLNTEAFF. The CDR3, as DNA: TGTGCCAGCAGCTTCCTGAACACTGAAGCTTTCTTT. The variable domain in full, completed from reference TRBV7-2 and TRBJ1-1, reads GAGVSQSPSNKVTEKGKDVELRCDPISGHTALYWYRQSLGQGLEFLIYFQGNSAPDKSGLPSDRFSAERTGGSVSTLTIQRTQQEDSAVYLCASSFLNTEAFFGQGTRLTVV.

The chain links TRBV28 to TRBJ2-1, with TRBD2 matching 13 bases. The V gene end was trimmed by 4 bases and the J gene end by 3 bases; junction bases not matched to a gene: 6. The germline CDR1 and CDR2 sequences are MDHEN and SYDVKM. The CDR3 has 17 residues. CDR3 bases: TGTGCCAGCAGTTCCTGGACTAGCGGGAGTTTCTACAATGAGCAGTTCTTC. Amino acids: CASSSWTSGSFYNEQFF.

The chain carries TRBV6-1 and TRBJ2-7; 7 bases match TRBD2. Germline V gene data show CDR1 as MNHNS and CDR2 as SASEGT. V shed 7 bases, J shed 3 bases, and the junction held 9 bases outside the gene matches. The CDR3 is 14 residues long. As DNA, the CDR3 is TGTGCCAGCATCCTTACAGCGGGGAACTACGAGCAGTACTTC. It yields the protein CASILTAGNYEQYF.

The chain has TRBV5-4 and TRBJ1-1; a possible D gene is TRBD1 (5 bases). Germline lookup yields CDR1 SGHNT and CDR2 YYREEE (reference sequence). Trimming shortened V by 4 bases and J by 3 bases, and 16 bases separated the two germline ends. There are 15 residues in the CDR3. This chain's CDR3 is CASSRGGREDTEAFF. CDR3 nucleotides: TGTGCCAGCAGCCGGGGCGGGAGGGAGGACACTGAAGCTTTCTTT.

The chain recombines TRBV4-1 with TRBJ1-2; D remains ambiguous. The V and J ends lost 0 bases and 2 bases respectively, with 7 bases between them. CDR1 MGHRA and CDR2 YSYEKL come from the germline V gene. The CDR3 consists of 14 residues. CDR3 loop: CASSQDRHNYGYTF. CDR3 bases: TGCGCCAGCAGCCAAGACAGACACAACTATGGCTACACCTTC.

The chain recombines TRBV11-2 with TRBJ2-2; 15 nucleotides match TRBD2. The CDR3 is 18 amino acids. Germline V gene lookup returns CDR1 SGHAT and CDR2 FQNNGV. Trimming took 5 bases from V and 4 from J; bases not matched to a gene: 8. CDR3 DNA sequence: TGTGCCAGCAGCCCGCCGGGACTAGCGGGAGGAGGCACCGGGGAGCTGTTTTTT. Translation gives CASSPPGLAGGGTGELFF. Full variable domain (missing parts from reference TRBV11-2 and TRBJ2-2): EAGVAQSPRYKIIEKRQSVAFWCNPISGHATLYWYQQILGQGPKLLIQFQNNGVVDDSQLPKDRFSAERLKGVDSTLKIQPAKLEDSAVYLCASSPPGLAGGGTGELFFGEGSRLTVL.

The V and J genes are TRBV9 and TRBJ2-2; 7 positions agree with TRBD1. Trimming took 3 bases from V and 4 from J; bases not matched to a gene: 3. CDR1 and CDR2 (germline): SGDLS, YYNGEE. CDR3 length: 14 residues. The CDR3 DNA sequence: TGTGCCAGCAGCGAACAGGGGTCCACCGGGGAGCTGTTTTTT. It codes for CASSEQGSTGELFF.

The rearrangement joins TRBV7-6 to TRBJ1-2, with 7 bases lining up with TRBD1. Germline CDR1 is SGHVS and CDR2 is FNYEAQ. The junction had 10 bases not matched to a gene; V was cut back by 5 bases and J by 4 bases. The CDR3 consists of 15 residues. The CDR3 region is CASSPNRGFGYGYTF. CDR3 DNA: TGTGCCAGCAGCCCAAACAGGGGATTCGGCTATGGCTACACCTTC. The entire variable domain, with the rest obtained from reference TRBV7-6 and TRBJ1-2, is as follows: GAGVSQSPRYKVTKRGQDVALRCDPISGHVSLYWYRQALGQGPEFLTYFNYEAQQDKSGLPNDRFSAERPEGSISTLTIQRTEQRDSAMYRCASSPNRGFGYGYTFGSGTRLTVV.

V usage is TRBV6-5 and J usage is TRBJ2-7, with unresolved D. CDR3 size: 15 residues. Germline CDR1 reads MNHEY; CDR2 reads SVGAGI. Between the trimmed V and J ends, which lost 2 bases and 1 base, there was a span of 12 bases. The CDR3 spells CASSYIRSPSYEQYF. In DNA, the CDR3 is TGTGCCAGCAGTTACATTCGGTCACCTTCCTACGAGCAGTACTTC.

This chain uses TRBV29-1 with TRBJ2-3; perhaps D is TRBD1 or TRBD2 (6 bases each). CDR1 is SQVTM, CDR2 ANQGSEA, per germline. The length of the CDR3 is 14 residues. The V gene lost 4 bases and the J gene lost 6 bases, with 17 bases spanning the gap. This CDR3 reads CSVARDRGPDTQYF. DNA of the CDR3: TGCAGCGTTGCCCGGGACCGGGGGCCCGATACGCAGTATTTT.

The chain joins TRBV11-2 to TRBJ1-1; 8 bases map to TRBD1. The CDR3 has 16 residues. Germline V lookup: CDR1 SGHAT, CDR2 FQNNGV. J lost 5 bases, V lost 4 bases, and 12 bases had no gene match. The CDR3 sequence is CASSSPAGTGGTEAFF. CDR3 DNA sequence: TGTGCCAGCAGCTCACCCGCCGGGACAGGTGGTACTGAAGCTTTCTTT.

The chain recombines TRBV28 with TRBJ1-5; unclear D gene. V was shortened by 3 bases and J by 0 bases, with 6 bases between the two germline ends. The CDR3 is 14 amino acids. Germline assignment: CDR1 MDHEN and CDR2 SYDVKM. CDR3 sequence: CASSFPPSNQPQHF. CDR3 bases: TGTGCCAGCAGTTTCCCCCCTAGCAATCAGCCCCAGCATTTT.

To note about this clone: A junction boundary mismatches the germline segment, possibly from a read error. This chain links TRBV6-5 with TRBJ2-7; TRBD1 matches at 8 bases. Looked up from germline, CDR1 is MNHEY and CDR2 is SVGAGI. The CDR3 is 12 residues long. Written as DNA, the CDR3 is TGTGCCAGCACTACGGGGCAGGGGGCGTATGTATTC. This sequence encodes CASTTGQGAYVF.

With regard to this clone: Distinct nucleotide sequences in the sample also encode this CDR3. This chain uses TRBV9 with TRBJ2-1; 8 nucleotides agree with TRBD2. V lost 3 bases, J lost 7 bases, and 6 bases stayed unmatched. The CDR3 covers 14 residues. CDR1 SGDLS and CDR2 YYNGEE come from the germline V gene. The CDR3 DNA reads as TGTGCCAGCAGCGCGAGCGGGAGCGGTAATGAGCAGTTCTTC. Amino acids: CASSASGSGNEQFF.

This chain connects TRBV6-6 to TRBJ1-1; no clear D. V shed 9 bases and J shed 0 bases, with 11 bases lying between them. This CDR3 contains 13 residues. CDR1 MNHNY and CDR2 SVGAGI come from the germline V gene (reference sequence). The CDR3 nucleotides are TGTGCCAGTAGGCGGATTTTGAACACTGAAGCTTTCTTT. Translation gives CASRRILNTEAFF.

The chain links TRBV18 to TRBJ1-2, with 7 bases fitting TRBD1. This CDR3 has 18 amino acids. Unmatched junction bases numbered 11, after V lost 0 bases and J lost 1 base. Looked up from germline, CDR1 is KGHSH and CDR2 is LQKENI. The CDR3 DNA reads as TGTGCCAGCTCACCACCGAACTCCGGGACAGAACTTAACTATGGCTACACCTTC. This codes for CASSPPNSGTELNYGYTF.

This clone was observed a single time. The J gene is TRBJ1-1, the V gene TRBV6-6; 9 bases match TRBD1. CDR1 MNHNY and CDR2 SVGAGI come from the germline V gene (reference sequence). The CDR3 spans 14 residues. V was clipped by 5 bases and J by 5 bases; unmatched bases: 6. The CDR3 DNA follows: TGTGCCAGCAGTACACAGGGGGCGAGTACTGAAGCTTTCTTT. Its protein product is CASSTQGASTEAFF.

The rearrangement links TRBV7-3 to TRBJ2-7; D perhaps matches TRBD2 (6 bases). Germline CDR1 and CDR2: SGHTA and FQGTGA. V was trimmed by 4 bases and J by 5 bases, leaving 24 bases between them. The CDR3 extends over 17 amino acids. CDR3 sequence: CASSYPRGSGDGNEQYF. CDR3 coding DNA: TGTGCCAGCAGCTACCCTCGGGGTAGCGGAGACGGGAACGAGCAGTACTTC.

This sequence joins TRBV27 and TRBJ1-1, with 7 bases that match TRBD1. This CDR3 contains 15 residues. The junction had 12 bases not matched to a gene; V was cut back by 5 bases and J by 6 bases. CDR1 and CDR2 (germline): MNHEY, SMNVEV (reference sequence). The CDR3 coding sequence is TGTGCCAGCAGTCCACCGACAGGGCTCTTGGCTGAAGCTTTCTTT. Translating gives CASSPPTGLLAEAFF.

V usage is TRBV28 and J usage is TRBJ2-2, with unresolved D. V lost 4 bases to trimming and J lost 0 bases, with 12 bases between them. The germline gives CDR1 MDHEN, CDR2 SYDVKM. This CDR3 contains 16 residues. The CDR3 is CASSSLKAPNTGELFF. The DNA for the CDR3 is TGTGCCAGCAGTTCCCTCAAGGCCCCGAACACCGGGGAGCTGTTTTTT.

Worth noting for this clone: Other DNA sequences in the sample encode the same CDR3. The J gene is TRBJ1-2, the V gene TRBV5-1; TRBD1 matches at 7 bases. V shed 4 bases, J shed 2 bases, and the junction held 5 bases outside the gene matches. The V gene's germline CDR1 is SGHRS and CDR2 YFSETQ. The CDR3 length is 14 residues. CDR3 sequence reads: CASSPGQANYGYTF. CDR3 nucleotides: TGCGCCAGCAGCCCAGGACAGGCGAACTATGGCTACACCTTC.

For the CDR3, the DNA is TGTGCCAGCAGCTTAAGCCGAGGCGGGAGGGTCATGGATACGCAGTATTTT. Its protein product is CASSLSRGGRVMDTQYF. The chain employs TRBV7-3 and TRBJ2-3, with TRBD2 matching 9 bases. The CDR3 is 17 residues long. In germline, CDR1 is SGHTA, CDR2 FQGTGA. The V gene end was trimmed by 1 base and the J gene end by 6 bases; junction bases not matched to a gene: 11.

Notes on this clone: Other DNA sequences within the sample encode an identical CDR3. The V and J genes are TRBV28 and TRBJ2-7, with D possibly TRBD2 on 6 matching bases. V lost 3 bases and J 4 bases, leaving 7 bases between the germline ends. CDR1 and CDR2 (germline): MDHEN, SYDVKM. The length of the CDR3 is 12 residues. CDR3 coding DNA: TGTGCCAGCAGTTTCGGGACTTACGAGCAGTACTTC. Its translation: CASSFGTYEQYF.

The chain combines TRBV5-6 with TRBJ2-1; 10 bases map to TRBD1. This CDR3 region has 16 residues. The V gene's germline CDR1 is SGHDT and CDR2 YYEEEE. The V segment lost 2 bases and the J segment 4 bases; nucleotides outside the gene matches: 6. CDR3 amino acids: CASSFDRGRIYNEQFF. The CDR3 DNA reads TGTGCCAGCAGCTTCGACAGGGGGCGCATTTACAATGAGCAGTTCTTC.